A single sample gave rise to the 30 T cell receptor beta chains below, sequenced in a study of Graves' ophthalmopathy and Graves' hyperthyroidism. Transcripts of RNA were the source for amplifying TCR beta CDR3 regions. Second-round multiplex PCR came after a first-round RT-PCR that employed HTBI primers. MiXCR, applied by TCRdb to the multiplex PCR reads, yields one record per CDR3 protein. The data show approximately 210,000 distinct CDR3 sequences, 25% to 30% seen once. The sequenced material came from peripheral blood. The receptors come from a man aged 50 to 60 with Graves' ophthalmopathy.

Many counts were recorded for this clonotype. DNA of the CDR3: TGTGCCAGCAGCTCCTATATCGAGCAGTACTTC. Its translation is CASSSYIEQYF. This sequence joins TRBV7-8 and TRBJ2-7; D is unresolved. Germline lookup yields CDR1 SGHVS and CDR2 FQNEAQ. The V end lost 4 bases, the J end lost 6 bases, and 7 bases lay between the germline ends. The CDR3 spans 11 residues. The complete variable domain, with remaining parts taken from reference TRBV7-8 and TRBJ2-7, reads GAGVSQSPRYKVAKRGQDVALRCDPISGHVSLFWYQQALGQGPEFLTYFQNEAQLDKSGLPSDRFFAERPEGSVSTLKIQRTQQEDSAVYLCASSSYIEQYFGPGTRLTVT.

The chain carries TRBV6-2 or TRBV6-3 and TRBJ2-4; 9 bases line up with TRBD2. Trimming cost V 9 bases and J 6 bases; bases outside gene matches: 6. Germline CDR1 is MNHEY and CDR2 is SVGEGT. The CDR3 spans 13 residues. CDR3 region: CASDSGGGNIQYF. For the CDR3, the DNA is TGTGCCAGTGATAGCGGGGGCGGAAACATTCAGTACTTC.

The V gene is TRBV30, the J gene TRBJ2-4; tentative D call: TRBD1 (7 bases). This CDR3 is 13 amino acids long. Germline V lookup: CDR1 GTSNPN, CDR2 SVGIG (reference sequence). Trimming took off 5 bases at V and 3 bases at J, with 11 bases between the two ends. CDR3 in amino acids: CAWDQGGKNIQYF. The CDR3 nucleotides read TGTGCCTGGGACCAGGGGGGCAAAAACATTCAGTACTTC.

This clonotype was observed at least ten times. The chain recombines TRBV9 with TRBJ2-2; unclear D gene. This CDR3 has 15 amino acids. The germline V and J ends were trimmed by 0 bases and 2 bases, with 8 bases remaining between them. Germline loops: CDR1 SGDLS, CDR2 YYNGEE. In DNA form, the CDR3 reads TGTGCCAGCAGCGTAGGACCGTTCAACACCGGGGAGCTGTTTTTT. This codes for CASSVGPFNTGELFF.

This clonotype was picked up a small number of times. This chain joins TRBV15 and TRBJ1-2, with 7 bases lining up with TRBD1. Looked up from germline, CDR1 is LNHNV and CDR2 is YYDKDF (reference sequence). V dropped 0 bases and J dropped 4; count of bases not matched to a gene: 20. This CDR3 has 20 amino acids. The CDR3 sequence: CATSRDLTVTGEASGYGYTF. The DNA of the CDR3 is TGTGCCACCAGCAGAGATCTCACAGTTACAGGGGAAGCCAGTGGCTATGGCTACACCTTC.

This clonotype was counted many times. This chain uses TRBV7-9 with TRBJ2-5; D is unclear. This CDR3 has 17 amino acids. V was pared by 5 bases and J by 5 bases, with 24 bases between. CDR1 is SEHNR and CDR2 is FQNEAQ in the germline V gene (reference sequence). CDR3 coding DNA: TGTGCCAGCAGCAGCCTTCTAGTGTCGATAGATACGGAGACCCAGTACTTC. Translated, it gives CASSSLLVSIDTETQYF.

This clonotype was seen at least ten times. V usage is TRBV19 and J usage is TRBJ1-2; no clear D gene. V gave up 5 bases and J gave up 4 bases, with 8 bases separating them. The CDR3 is 12 residues long. Germline-derived CDR1 and CDR2 are LNHDA and SQIVND (reference sequence). CDR3 in amino acids: CASSRASYGYTF. The CDR3 DNA is TGTGCCAGTAGTCGGGCGAGCTATGGCTACACCTTC.

This clonotype has just one count. The CDR3 sequence: CASSPLLESGNTIYF. CDR3 bases: TGTGCCAGCAGTCCCCTCCTCGAGAGTGGAAACACCATATATTTT. V usage is TRBV12-3 or TRBV12-4 and J usage is TRBJ1-3; no reliable D call. CDR3 length equals 15 residues. V shed 5 bases and J shed 3 bases, with 14 bases lying between them.

This clonotype came up many times. V usage is TRBV12-3 or TRBV12-4 and J usage is TRBJ2-5, with D perhaps TRBD1 or TRBD2 (6 bases each). CDR3 size: 13 residues. Trimming cost V 7 bases and J 5 bases, with 14 bases left between them. The CDR3 reads CASTLGGGETQYF. The CDR3 DNA reads TGTGCCAGCACCTTGGGGGGCGGTGAGACCCAGTACTTC.

Many counts were recorded for this clonotype. The V gene is TRBV12-3 or TRBV12-4, the J gene TRBJ1-5; D not certain. The V end was cut by 6 bases, the J end by 5 bases, with 14 bases between. CDR3 length: 14 amino acids. The chain's CDR3 is CASRNRLGDQPQHF. The CDR3 coding sequence is TGTGCCAGCAGAAACCGTCTCGGGGATCAGCCCCAGCATTTT.

In this sample, this clonotype turned up once. The genes are TRBV10-3 and TRBJ2-7, with a tentative D call TRBD1 (5 bases). The CDR3 loop spans 14 amino acids. V was cut by 2 bases and J by 0 bases, with 8 bases left in between. Germline V gene sequence: CDR1 ENHRY, CDR2 SYGVKD. The CDR3 DNA sequence: TGTGCCATCAGTGAGGGGGCTTCCTCCTACGAGCAGTACTTC. Translation: CAISEGASSYEQYF.

This clonotype has at least ten counts. This chain joins TRBV28 and TRBJ2-5, with 8 bases aligning to TRBD1. The V segment lost 3 bases and the J segment 2 bases; nucleotides outside the gene matches: 2. Germline lookup yields CDR1 MDHEN and CDR2 SYDVKM. CDR3 length: 14 residues. The CDR3 nucleotides read TGTGCCAGCAGTTTGACAGGGGCGCAAGAGACCCAGTACTTC. This codes for CASSLTGAQETQYF.

V and J are TRBV12-3 or TRBV12-4 and TRBJ2-7, with D hard to call. V was shortened by 1 base and J by 4 bases, with 11 bases between the two germline ends. There are 14 residues in the CDR3. This chain's CDR3 is CASSLGGNAYEQYF. The CDR3 DNA reads as TGTGCCAGCAGTTTAGGTGGGAATGCGTACGAGCAGTACTTC.

This chain connects TRBV7-9 to TRBJ1-1; 7 positions agree with TRBD1. The CDR3 spans 15 residues. V was clipped by 1 base and J by 3 bases; unmatched bases: 5. Germline-derived CDR1 and CDR2 are SEHNR and FQNEAQ (reference sequence). Here the CDR3 reads CASSLGQGRDTEAFF. CDR3 nucleotides: TGTGCCAGCAGCTTAGGACAGGGACGGGACACTGAAGCTTTCTTT.

This clonotype occurred many times. This chain joins TRBV7-9 and TRBJ2-2; perhaps TRBD2 as D (6 bases). CDR1 and CDR2 (germline): SEHNR, FQNEAQ (reference sequence). V was trimmed by 0 bases and J by 5 bases, leaving 13 bases between them. The CDR3 has 16 residues. The CDR3 nucleotides read TGTGCCAGCAGCTTAGCCTCCGGGAGTCATACCGGGGAGCTGTTTTTT. This gives the protein CASSLASGSHTGELFF.

In this sample, this clonotype turned up many times. The V and J genes are TRBV7-8 and TRBJ1-1; 7 nucleotides match TRBD1. The germline V gene has CDR1 SGHVS and CDR2 FQNEAQ. CDR3 length: 12 amino acids. Trimming removed 4 bases from V and 11 bases from J; junction bases left unmatched: 7. The CDR3 spells CASSSGQLEAFF. The CDR3, as DNA: TGTGCCAGCAGCTCGGGACAGCTTGAGGCTTTCTTT.

This clonotype was picked up many times. This rearrangement joins TRBV11-1 to TRBJ2-2; 7 nucleotides line up with TRBD1. Germline trimming cut 1 base from V and 3 bases from J; bases unmatched to any gene: 2. From germline, CDR1 is SGHAT and CDR2 FQDESV (reference sequence). This CDR3 spans 15 amino acids. This CDR3 is CASSLETGYTGELFF. CDR3 sequence (DNA): TGTGCCAGCAGCTTAGAGACAGGGTACACCGGGGAGCTGTTTTTT.

This clonotype was picked up many times. This chain uses TRBV2 with TRBJ2-5; possibly TRBD1 for D (5 bases). Per the germline V gene, CDR1 is SNHLY and CDR2 is FYNNEI. V lost 8 bases and J lost 5, with 12 bases in between. The CDR3 has 12 amino acids. The CDR3 bases are TGTGCCAGCGCAGGGTCGGGCGAGACCCAGTACTTC. It encodes CASAGSGETQYF.

This clonotype was counted many times. The chain is built from TRBV7-2 and TRBJ2-2; no firm D call. Looked up from germline, CDR1 is SGHTA and CDR2 is FQGNSA. The CDR3 length is 16 residues. V was clipped by 5 bases and J by 0 bases, with 13 bases between them. The CDR3 spells CASSPRTVSNTGELFF. The CDR3 coding sequence is TGTGCCAGCAGCCCAAGGACGGTCTCGAACACCGGGGAGCTGTTTTTT.

This clonotype was seen at least ten times. The DNA for the CDR3 is TGTGCCAGCAGCTTAGAGGTCAGGGACAATCAGCCCCAGCATTTT. It codes for CASSLEVRDNQPQHF. This sequence joins TRBV7-9 and TRBJ1-5, with D tentatively TRBD1 (5 bases). With 1 base removed from V and 3 bases from J, the gap between germline ends came to 10 bases. The V gene's germline CDR1 is SEHNR and CDR2 FQNEAQ (reference sequence). The CDR3 loop spans 15 amino acids.

The chain has TRBV28 and TRBJ2-5; TRBD1 aligns across 9 bases. CDR3 length: 12 residues. Germline values: CDR1 MDHEN, CDR2 SYDVKM. The V segment lost 5 bases and the J segment 11 bases; nucleotides outside the gene matches: 6. CDR3 protein: CASSIPGQGQYF. Written as DNA, the CDR3 is TGTGCCAGCAGTATACCGGGACAGGGTCAGTACTTC. Based on the CDR3 plus reference TRBV28 and TRBJ2-5, the full variable domain is DVKVTQSSRYLVKRTGEKVFLECVQDMDHENMFWYRQDPGLGLRLIYFSYDVKMKEKGDIPEGYSVSREKKERFSLILESASTNQTSMYLCASSIPGQGQYFGPGTRLLVL.

This clonotype was recorded at least ten times. The V call is TRBV28, the J call TRBJ2-7; 8 bases are shared with TRBD2. Germline CDR1 and CDR2: MDHEN and SYDVKM. The CDR3 is 15 amino acids. With V trimmed by 6 bases and J by 6 bases, 13 bases remained unmatched. The DNA for the CDR3 is TGTGCCAGCAGCAGAAGCGGGAGAAGCTTAGCCGAGCAGTACTTC. This encodes CASSRSGRSLAEQYF.

The table lists this clonotype with many counts. The gene calls are TRBV5-6 and TRBJ2-5; D unresolved. Trimming took 1 base from V and 1 from J, leaving 5 bases between them. This CDR3 has 13 amino acids. Germline CDR1 SGHDT, CDR2 YYEEEE. CDR3 sequence reads: CASSLRLQETQYF. Here the CDR3 DNA reads TGTGCCAGCAGCTTGCGCCTCCAAGAGACCCAGTACTTC.

By sample fraction, this clonotype is medium-sized. The chain combines TRBV6-2 or TRBV6-3 with TRBJ1-1; D gene uncertain. Germline V CDR1 and CDR2: MNHEY, SVGEGT. The CDR3 spans 13 residues. Trimming cost V 2 bases and J 2 bases, with 6 bases left between them. Written as DNA, the CDR3 is TGTGCCAGCAGTTACGTGGAAAACACTGAAGCTTTCTTT. This codes for CASSYVENTEAFF.

The chain carries TRBV7-3 and TRBJ2-7, with 8 nucleotides matching TRBD2. V was clipped by 3 bases and J by 1 base; unmatched bases: 2. The CDR3 sequence is 14 residues long. Germline V gives CDR1 SGHTA, CDR2 FQGTGA. As DNA, the CDR3 is TGTGCCAGCAGCTTTAGCGGGATGTCCTACGAGCAGTACTTC. This codes for CASSFSGMSYEQYF.

This clonotype was seen repeatedly, ten times or more. The gene calls are TRBV27 and TRBJ2-7, with TRBD2 as a possible D gene (5 bases). V lost 8 bases and J lost 4, with 15 bases in between. The CDR3 runs to 13 residues. CDR1 and CDR2 (germline): MNHEY, SMNVEV (reference sequence). CDR3 loop: CASERRKGYEQYF. The DNA of the CDR3 is TGTGCCAGCGAGCGGCGGAAAGGGTACGAGCAGTACTTC.

This clonotype occurred many times. CDR3 in amino acids: CSAGGEGSGTQYF. In DNA form, the CDR3 reads TGCAGTGCCGGCGGAGAGGGTTCAGGGACCCAGTACTTC. The V call is TRBV20-1, the J call TRBJ2-5, with D maybe TRBD2 (5 bases). The CDR3 runs 13 residues. The germline V gene has CDR1 DFQATT and CDR2 SNEGSKA (reference sequence). V was clipped by 6 bases and J by 7 bases, with 18 bases between them.

This clonotype was seen only a few times. V gene TRBV5-8 combines with J gene TRBJ2-5; D is possibly TRBD1 (5 bases). The V end lost 4 bases, the J end lost 2 bases, and 9 bases lay between the germline ends. The length of the CDR3 is 13 residues. CDR1 and CDR2 from the germline V gene are SGHTS and YDEGEE. CDR3 coding DNA: TGTGCCAGCAGCAGGGGCGCGCAAGAGACCCAGTACTTC. It yields the protein CASSRGAQETQYF.

This chain uses TRBV11-2 with TRBJ1-1; weak D call: TRBD1 (6 bases). Germline V gene data show CDR1 as SGHAT and CDR2 as FQNNGV. This CDR3 comprises 19 residues. Trimming stripped 3 bases from V and 0 bases from J, with 23 bases between. DNA of the CDR3: TGTGCCAGCAGCTTGTTGGTGTCACAGGGAACACTAATGAACACTGAAGCTTTCTTT. It is translated as CASSLLVSQGTLMNTEAFF.

This rearrangement joins TRBV7-2 to TRBJ2-7, with TRBD1 as a possible D gene (6 bases). CDR3 length: 14 residues. V was shortened by 1 base and J by 4 bases, with 11 bases between the two germline ends. Germline values: CDR1 SGHTA, CDR2 FQGNSA. The CDR3 DNA follows: TGTGCCAGCAGCTTAGACCAGGGGTCTTACGAGCAGTACTTC. The encoded protein is CASSLDQGSYEQYF.